These 32 T cell receptor beta chains were all obtained from the same sample, sequenced in a study of early T cells in non-severe SARS-CoV-2 infection. TCRdb re-analysed the 5' RACE reads in MiXCR, keeping a single row per CDR3 protein. Counted here are about 69,000 distinct CDR3 sequences, roughly 10% occurring once; the ten biggest clones make up less than 7%. Sequenced: whole blood. These TCRs come from an adult who was a healthcare worker with PCR-confirmed SARS-CoV-2 infection or an uninfected control (not recorded which).

This clonotype was detected ten times or more. The chain combines TRBV9 with TRBJ1-6, with 8 bases aligning to TRBD1. The CDR3 consists of 15 residues. The V gene end was trimmed by 3 bases and the J gene end by 6 bases; junction bases not matched to a gene: 5. Germline V gene lookup returns CDR1 SGDLS and CDR2 YYNGEE. This CDR3 is CASSGRTGSNSPLHF. The DNA for the CDR3 is TGTGCCAGCAGCGGAAGGACAGGGTCTAATTCACCCCTCCACTTT.

The sample holds many counts of this clonotype. The rearrangement links TRBV19 to TRBJ2-1, with 10 bases identical to TRBD1. Trimming cost V 6 bases and J 2 bases; bases outside gene matches: 4. Germline assignment: CDR1 LNHDA and CDR2 SQIVND (reference sequence). The CDR3 runs to 15 residues. DNA of the CDR3: TGTGCCAGTAGCAACGGACAGGGGGCCTACAATGAGCAGTTCTTC. This codes for CASSNGQGAYNEQFF. The entire variable domain, with the rest obtained from reference TRBV19 and TRBJ2-1, is as follows: DGGITQSPKYLFRKEGQNVTLSCEQNLNHDAMYWYRQDPGQGLRLIYYSQIVNDFQKGDIAEGYSVSREKKESFPLTVTSAQKNPTAFYLCASSNGQGAYNEQFFGPGTRLTVL.

This clonotype was seen a few times. The chain carries TRBV28 and TRBJ2-3; D gene ambiguous. This CDR3 has 17 amino acids. Germline V gene sequence: CDR1 MDHEN, CDR2 SYDVKM. Trimming took 6 bases from V and 4 from J, leaving 23 bases between them. The CDR3 spells CASRSDWAAGSSDTQYF. CDR3 bases: TGTGCCAGCAGATCGGATTGGGCCGCAGGATCGTCAGATACGCAGTATTTT.

Many counts were recorded for this clonotype. The genes are TRBV11-3 and TRBJ2-1; 9 nucleotides agree with TRBD1. V shed 2 bases and J 1 base; nucleotides not matched to a gene: 3. Germline CDR1 and CDR2: SGHNT and YENEEA. The CDR3 has 16 amino acids. CDR3 sequence reads: CASSLRGQGSYNEQFF. The CDR3, as DNA: TGTGCCAGCAGCTTAAGGGGACAGGGATCCTACAATGAGCAGTTCTTC. Based on the CDR3 plus reference TRBV11-3 and TRBJ2-1, the full variable domain is EAGVVQSPRYKIIEKKQPVAFWCNPISGHNTLYWYLQNLGQGPELLIRYENEEAVDDSQLPKDRFSAERLKGVDSTLKIQPAELGDSAVYLCASSLRGQGSYNEQFFGPGTRLTVL.

This clonotype was counted only a few times. The chain combines TRBV5-1 with TRBJ2-7; D unclear. V lost 5 bases and J 4 bases, leaving 16 bases between the germline ends. Germline V gene data show CDR1 as SGHRS and CDR2 as YFSETQ. This CDR3 spans 14 amino acids. The CDR3: CASSSFPGTYEQYF. Written as DNA, the CDR3 is TGCGCCAGCAGTTCTTTTCCGGGCACATACGAGCAGTACTTC.

V and J are TRBV4-2 and TRBJ2-2, with 11 bases identical to TRBD2. The CDR3 consists of 15 residues. Per germline, CDR1 LGHNA and CDR2 YNFKEQ. V was pared by 1 base and J by 5 bases, with 0 bases of the junction left unmatched. This CDR3 is CASSQGTSGTGELFF. Here the CDR3 DNA reads TGTGCCAGCAGCCAAGGGACTAGCGGGACCGGGGAGCTGTTTTTT.

This chain connects TRBV9 to TRBJ2-3; no definite D call. The CDR3 runs 16 residues. V gave up 4 bases and J gave up 6 bases, with 21 bases separating them. Per the germline V gene, CDR1 is SGDLS and CDR2 is YYNGEE. The DNA of the CDR3 is TGTGCCAGCAGCCCCCGGGTCGCCGGCCTTCGGGATACGCAGTATTTT. As protein: CASSPRVAGLRDTQYF.

In its sample, this clonotype was seen a few times. V and J are TRBV5-1 and TRBJ2-7; D gene ambiguous. The length of the CDR3 is 13 residues. The V end was cut by 5 bases, the J end by 3 bases, with 12 bases between. The germline V gene has CDR1 SGHRS and CDR2 YFSETQ. The CDR3 protein is CASSYEPLYEQYF. CDR3 nucleotides: TGCGCCAGCAGTTACGAACCCCTCTACGAGCAGTACTTC. Complete variable domain (other parts from reference TRBV5-1 and TRBJ2-7): KAGVTQTPRYLIKTRGQQVTLSCSPISGHRSVSWYQQTPGQGLQFLFEYFSETQRNKGNFPGRFSGRQFSNSRSEMNVSTLELGDSALYLCASSYEPLYEQYFGPGTRLTVT.

The rearrangement links TRBV6-5 to TRBJ1-6, with a possible D match to TRBD1 (6 bases). In germline, CDR1 is MNHEY, CDR2 SVGAGI. Trimming took off 5 bases at V and 0 bases at J, with 11 bases between the two ends. This CDR3 is 16 amino acids long. The CDR3, as DNA: TGTGCCAGCAGTAAACAGGGCGCCTCCTATAATTCACCCCTCCACTTT. Encoded protein: CASSKQGASYNSPLHF.

In its sample, this clonotype was seen a few times. V and J are TRBV10-3 and TRBJ1-5; a weak D match, TRBD1 (5 bases). Germline CDR1 is ENHRY and CDR2 is SYGVKD. The CDR3 is 14 residues long. The germline V and J ends were trimmed by 10 bases and 5 bases, with 18 bases remaining between them. CDR3 in DNA: TGTGCCACCGCCGGCTGGGGCCGGGATCAGCCCCAGCATTTT. Amino acid sequence: CATAGWGRDQPQHF.

The chain joins TRBV29-1 to TRBJ1-1; D gene unclear. Germline assignment: CDR1 SQVTM and CDR2 ANQGSEA. The ends were cut back, 7 bases at V and 0 bases at J, with 15 bases in the middle. There are 14 residues in the CDR3. DNA of the CDR3: TGCAGCGCTGATAGGGTTTTAATGAACACTGAAGCTTTCTTT. The encoded protein is CSADRVLMNTEAFF.

In its sample, this clonotype was seen a few times. The chain links TRBV24-1 to TRBJ2-2; 7 bases match TRBD2. Germline CDR1 reads KGHDR; CDR2 reads SFDVKD. The CDR3 is 17 residues long. With V trimmed by 3 bases and J by 0 bases, 6 bases remained unmatched. The CDR3 DNA reads TGTGCCACCAGTGATACGGAGCGGGGATCGAACACCGGGGAGCTGTTTTTT. Translated, it gives CATSDTERGSNTGELFF.

The chain combines TRBV29-1 with TRBJ2-1; 8 bases are shared with TRBD1. V lost 6 bases and J lost 10; bases outside the gene matches: 5. This CDR3 spans 11 amino acids. The germline CDR1 and CDR2 sequences are SQVTM and ANQGSEA. The CDR3 coding sequence is TGCAGCGTGGACAGGGTAAGAGAGCAGTTCTTC. Amino acid sequence: CSVDRVREQFF.

The rearrangement links TRBV7-8 to TRBJ2-3, with D perhaps matching TRBD2 (5 bases). Germline V lookup: CDR1 SGHVS, CDR2 FQNEAQ. The CDR3 sequence is 15 residues long. The ends were cut back, 1 base at V and 6 bases at J, with 14 bases in the middle. CDR3 protein: CASSLGLLARDTQYF. CDR3 in DNA: TGTGCCAGCAGCTTAGGGTTGCTAGCTCGGGATACGCAGTATTTT. Based on the CDR3 plus reference TRBV7-8 and TRBJ2-3, the full variable domain is GAGVSQSPRYKVAKRGQDVALRCDPISGHVSLFWYQQALGQGPEFLTYFQNEAQLDKSGLPSDRFFAERPEGSVSTLKIQRTQQEDSAVYLCASSLGLLARDTQYFGPGTRLTVL.

This chain connects TRBV6-2 or TRBV6-3 to TRBJ1-2; TRBD1 aligns across 7 bases. This CDR3 is built from 17 residues. Trimming took 7 bases from V and 8 from J; bases not matched to a gene: 22. CDR1 is MNHEY, CDR2 SVGEGT, per germline. CDR3 loop: CASIEKTGTARLRGYTF. The CDR3 nucleotides read TGTGCCAGCATAGAGAAGACTGGGACAGCGAGGCTCAGAGGCTACACCTTC.

In this sample, this clonotype turned up a few times. The V call is TRBV27, the J call TRBJ2-7; tentative D call: TRBD2 (5 bases). In germline, CDR1 is MNHEY, CDR2 SMNVEV (reference sequence). V gave up 6 bases and J gave up 0 bases, with 18 bases separating them. There are 16 residues in the CDR3. DNA for the CDR3: TGTGCCAGCAGCCCGCATAAGGAGCGGAGCTCCTACGAGCAGTACTTC. This encodes CASSPHKERSSYEQYF.

This clonotype was detected only a few times. This chain connects TRBV20-1 to TRBJ1-2, with D possibly being TRBD1 (6 bases). V was cut by 1 base and J by 2 bases, with 14 bases left in between. The CDR3 consists of 15 residues. Germline-derived CDR1 and CDR2 are DFQATT and SNEGSKA (reference sequence). CDR3 coding DNA: TGCAGTGCTAGAGGGAGGGACACTAAGAACTATGGCTACACCTTC. Translating gives CSARGRDTKNYGYTF.

This clonotype came up a few times. The rearrangement joins TRBV28 to TRBJ2-7, with 7 bases lining up with TRBD2. Germline values: CDR1 MDHEN, CDR2 SYDVKM. This CDR3 has 15 amino acids. Unmatched junction bases numbered 9, after V lost 7 bases and J lost 0 bases. As DNA, the CDR3 is TGTGCCAGCACTGAAAGCGGGACTCCCTCCTACGAGCAGTACTTC. Amino acids: CASTESGTPSYEQYF.

This clonotype was counted ten times or more. This chain uses TRBV10-3 with TRBJ1-5; D not resolved. Trimming took 2 bases from V and 4 from J, leaving 12 bases between them. This CDR3 has 15 amino acids. Germline CDR1 ENHRY, CDR2 SYGVKD. CDR3: CAISEASGTNQPQHF. CDR3 coding DNA: TGTGCCATCAGTGAGGCGTCAGGAACGAATCAGCCCCAGCATTTT.

The J gene is TRBJ1-6, the V gene TRBV6-1, with unresolved D. The CDR3 covers 12 residues. V lost 3 bases and J lost 5, with 2 bases in between. The germline V gene encodes CDR1 MNHNS and CDR2 SASEGT. The DNA for the CDR3 is TGTGCCAGCAGTGATCATAATTCACCCCTCCACTTT. Translated: CASSDHNSPLHF.

The sample holds many counts of this clonotype. The CDR3 nucleotides read TGCAGTGCTAGGGGACTAGCGGGCAAGGGTGAGCAGTACTTC. Its protein is CSARGLAGKGEQYF. This chain uses TRBV20-1 with TRBJ2-7; TRBD2 matches 12 bases. The CDR3 sequence is 14 residues long. Germline V gives CDR1 DFQATT, CDR2 SNEGSKA (reference sequence). V dropped 3 bases and J dropped 7; count of bases not matched to a gene: 7.

This clonotype was observed at least ten times. V is TRBV7-2 and J is TRBJ2-3; 8 bases are a match to TRBD2. Germline CDR1 is SGHTA and CDR2 is FQGNSA. The CDR3 totals 17 residues. Losses at the gene ends were 5 bases for V and 0 bases for J; bases not matched to a gene: 10. As DNA, the CDR3 is TGTGCCAGCAGCCCCCGGGCGGGGGGAATTAGCACAGATACGCAGTATTTT. Its translation is CASSPRAGGISTDTQYF.

The V call is TRBV6-1, the J call TRBJ1-2; 7 nucleotides line up with TRBD1. This CDR3 spans 14 amino acids. V lost 5 bases and J lost 8; bases outside the gene matches: 11. Looked up from germline, CDR1 is MNHNS and CDR2 is SASEGT. As DNA, the CDR3 is TGTGCCAGCAGTCCCCTCTCAGGGGGATGGGGCTACACCTTC. Its protein product is CASSPLSGGWGYTF.

This clonotype occurred a few times. The chain combines TRBV7-9 with TRBJ1-5, with 7 bases aligning to TRBD1. The junction had 7 bases not matched to a gene; V was cut back by 5 bases and J by 6 bases. CDR3 size: 14 residues. The germline V gene has CDR1 SEHNR and CDR2 FQNEAQ (reference sequence). This CDR3 reads CASSLGGAGQPQHF. The CDR3, as DNA: TGTGCCAGCAGCCTAGGGGGCGCAGGTCAGCCCCAGCATTTT.

The V gene is TRBV6-6, the J gene TRBJ1-2; possibly TRBD1 for D (5 bases). The CDR3 sequence is 14 residues long. CDR1 and CDR2 (germline): MNHNY, SVGAGI (reference sequence). Trimming took off 0 bases at V and 7 bases at J, with 12 bases between the two ends. In DNA, the CDR3 is TGTGCCAGCAGTTACTCGAGGGCAGGGTCTGGCTACACCTTC. Its protein is CASSYSRAGSGYTF.

This clonotype was picked up many times. The chain employs TRBV20-1 and TRBJ2-3; 12 bases are a match to TRBD2. CDR1 is DFQATT and CDR2 is SNEGSKA in the germline V gene (reference sequence). The CDR3 runs 18 residues. V dropped 3 bases and J dropped 2; count of bases not matched to a gene: 12. CDR3 in amino acids: CSARGRPLAGGYTDTQYF. As DNA, the CDR3 is TGCAGTGCTAGGGGCAGACCACTAGCGGGGGGATACACAGATACGCAGTATTTT.

This rearrangement joins TRBV7-2 to TRBJ2-1; TRBD2 agrees at 8 bases. Trimming at V came to 5 bases and at J to 7 bases, leaving 10 bases not matched to a gene. Germline-derived CDR1 and CDR2 are SGHTA and FQGNSA. There are 15 residues in the CDR3. The CDR3 region has the DNA TGTGCCAGCAGCCCCCCAGGGACTAGTAGGAATGAGCAGTTCTTC. Residues: CASSPPGTSRNEQFF. The variable domain in full, completed from reference TRBV7-2 and TRBJ2-1, reads GAGVSQSPSNKVTEKGKDVELRCDPISGHTALYWYRQSLGQGLEFLIYFQGNSAPDKSGLPSDRFSAERTGGSVSTLTIQRTQQEDSAVYLCASSPPGTSRNEQFFGPGTRLTVL.

V and J are TRBV19 and TRBJ1-1; D remains ambiguous. CDR3 length equals 15 residues. Looked up from germline, CDR1 is LNHDA and CDR2 is SQIVND (reference sequence). V lost 3 bases and J lost 1, with 12 bases in between. CDR3 in amino acids: CASSIPTRQNTEAFF. The CDR3 DNA follows: TGTGCCAGTAGTATCCCCACCCGACAGAACACTGAAGCTTTCTTT.

The chain joins TRBV6-2 or TRBV6-3 to TRBJ1-2, with D possibly matching TRBD1 (6 bases). The CDR3 spans 16 residues. Germline-derived CDR1 and CDR2 are MNHEY and SVGEGT. Trimming stripped 2 bases from V and 4 bases from J, with 17 bases between. The CDR3 coding sequence is TGTGCCAGCAGTTACCCGACCCTTGGAGGGGGCTATGGCTACACCTTC. As protein: CASSYPTLGGGYGYTF.

The chain links TRBV5-1 to TRBJ2-5; maybe TRBD2 (5 bases). CDR3 size: 13 residues. Germline V gene data show CDR1 as SGHRS and CDR2 as YFSETQ. V gave up 4 bases and J gave up 10 bases, with 17 bases separating them. The CDR3 region is CASSHDTERDQYF. The CDR3 nucleotides read TGCGCCAGCAGCCATGACACTGAACGGGACCAGTACTTC.

This rearrangement joins TRBV7-9 to TRBJ1-1; no firm D call. V was cut by 7 bases and J by 1 base, with 7 bases left in between. The CDR3 sequence is 12 residues long. In germline, CDR1 is SEHNR, CDR2 FQNEAQ (reference sequence). The CDR3, as DNA: TGTGCCAGCACCTTTGGGAACACTGAAGCTTTCTTT. Amino acids: CASTFGNTEAFF.

This clonotype was detected many times. V gene TRBV11-2 combines with J gene TRBJ1-4, with no clear D. V was clipped by 2 bases and J by 0 bases, with 4 bases between them. Germline V gene lookup returns CDR1 SGHAT and CDR2 FQNNGV. The CDR3 sequence is 14 residues long. The chain's CDR3 is CASSLLATNEKLFF. Written as DNA, the CDR3 is TGTGCCAGCAGCTTACTTGCAACTAATGAAAAACTGTTTTTT.